The 18 T cell receptor beta chains in this list originate from one sample, sequenced in a study of memory CD8 T cells in hepatitis C reinfection. Time point here: late/post reinfection, 12 to 24 weeks after detection. The sorted cells went straight to TCR sequencing with no prior in vitro expansion. Assay: immunoSEQ multiplex PCR; the TCRdb copy retains only in-frame clones and omits some. This sample has about 43,000 clones; approximately 89% occur once, and the top ten carry 0.72%. Sequenced: naive CD8+ T cells sorted from blood. The receptor set was obtained from a man between 18 and 29 years old with hepatitis C virus infection.

The V gene is TRBV4-3, the J gene TRBJ2-1, with TRBD2 matching over 9 bases. The CDR3 is made up of 16 amino acids. V gave up 5 bases and J gave up 2 bases; unmatched junction bases: 7. Germline CDR1 is LGHNA and CDR2 is YSLEER. The CDR3 is CASSTRTSDPYNEQFF. The CDR3 DNA reads as TGCGCCAGCAGCACCCGGACTAGCGATCCCTACAATGAGCAGTTCTTC.

This sequence joins TRBV6-6 and TRBJ1-6; D ambiguous. The CDR3 sequence is 13 residues long. V was clipped by 6 bases and J by 6 bases, with 9 bases between them. Germline assignment: CDR1 MNHNY and CDR2 SVGAGI (reference sequence). The CDR3 DNA reads TGTGCCAGCAGACCCCCGGGTAATTCACCCCTCCACTTT. This translates into CASRPPGNSPLHF.

On this clone itself: Other DNA sequences in this specimen translate into the identical CDR3. The V call is TRBV27, the J call TRBJ2-2; 7 nucleotides line up with TRBD1. CDR3 length: 13 amino acids. The germline V gene has CDR1 MNHEY and CDR2 SMNVEV (reference sequence). Trimming took 3 bases from V and 5 from J; bases not matched to a gene: 0. This CDR3 reads CASSFRGTGELFF. In DNA, the CDR3 is TGTGCCAGCAGTTTCAGGGGGACCGGGGAGCTGTTTTTT.

CDR3 region: CAMPWGGVGNTIYF. The CDR3 DNA sequence: TGCGCCATGCCTTGGGGGGGGGTTGGAAACACCATATATTTT. The J gene is TRBJ1-3, the V gene TRBV5-1, with D possibly TRBD1 on 5 matching bases. Germline assignment: CDR1 SGHRS and CDR2 YFSETQ. The ends were cut back, 9 bases at V and 3 bases at J, with 16 bases in the middle. This CDR3 comprises 14 residues.

The chain couples TRBV28 to TRBJ2-7, with a weak D call TRBD2 (6 bases). Germline V gene lookup returns CDR1 MDHEN and CDR2 SYDVKM. V dropped 11 bases and J dropped 7 bases, with 12 bases sitting between them. This CDR3 is built from 10 residues. As DNA, the CDR3 is TGTGCCGCCGGCGGGGCAGAGCAGTACTTC. The encoded protein is CAAGGAEQYF.

This clone has a handful of counts. V usage is TRBV5-4 and J usage is TRBJ2-1, with 9 bases aligning to TRBD1. Trimming took 6 bases from V and 8 from J; bases not matched to a gene: 18. Germline loops: CDR1 SGHNT, CDR2 YYREEE (reference sequence). The CDR3 length is 17 residues. CDR3 in DNA: TGTGCCAGCAATTCCCGGTTCCTGGGACAGGGATTTGATGAGCAGTTCTTC. This translates into CASNSRFLGQGFDEQFF. Complete variable domain (other parts from reference TRBV5-4 and TRBJ2-1): ETGVTQSPTHLIKTRGQQVTLRCSSQSGHNTVSWYQQALGQGPQFIFQYYREEENGRGNFPPRFSGLQFPNYSSELNVNALELDDSALYLCASNSRFLGQGFDEQFFGPGTRLTVL.

V usage is TRBV30 and J usage is TRBJ2-1; no definite D call. The CDR3 is 13 amino acids. Germline V gene data show CDR1 as GTSNPN and CDR2 as SVGIG (reference sequence). V was trimmed by 0 bases and J by 4 bases, leaving 7 bases between them. CDR3: CAWSVSGYNEQFF. CDR3 sequence (DNA): TGTGCCTGGAGTGTCTCAGGTTACAATGAGCAGTTCTTC.

This chain links TRBV7-6 with TRBJ1-5, with no clear D. This CDR3 spans 15 amino acids. V lost 3 bases and J 0 bases, leaving 9 bases between the germline ends. Germline V gene sequence: CDR1 SGHVS, CDR2 FNYEAQ. The CDR3 here is CASSLADDSNQPQHF. The CDR3 nucleotides read TGTGCCAGCAGCTTGGCCGATGATAGCAATCAGCCCCAGCATTTT.

The table lists this clone with a count of one. The rearrangement joins TRBV4-1 to TRBJ1-5, with no clear D. CDR3 size: 14 residues. Per the germline V gene, CDR1 is MGHRA and CDR2 is YSYEKL. V was cut by 1 base and J by 6 bases, with 10 bases left in between. For the CDR3, the DNA is TGCGCCAGCAGCCAAGCGGTGGGAGTTCAGCCCCAGCATTTT. Its protein product is CASSQAVGVQPQHF.

The chain recombines TRBV28 with TRBJ2-5; perhaps TRBD1 as D (7 bases). The DNA end is a closer match to TRBJ2-7, so the J assignment may be wrong. The CDR3 is made up of 16 amino acids. The germline gives CDR1 MDHEN, CDR2 SYDVKM. The CDR3 sequence is CASSLSGGLLSYEQYF. CDR3 coding DNA: TGTGCCAGCAGTTTATCAGGGGGGCTCCTATCCTACGAGCAGTACTTC.

The chain combines TRBV29-1 with TRBJ1-1; 8 bases line up with TRBD1. V gave up 4 bases and J gave up 3 bases; unmatched junction bases: 4. CDR1 SQVTM and CDR2 ANQGSEA come from the germline V gene. The CDR3 is made up of 13 amino acids. The CDR3 bases are TGCAGCGTTGCAGGGGGCTCCTACACTGAAGCTTTCTTT. Residues: CSVAGGSYTEAFF. The whole variable domain, filled in from reference TRBV29-1 and TRBJ1-1, reads SAVISQKPSRDICQRGTSLTIQCQVDSQVTMMFWYRQQPGQSLTLIATANQGSEATYESGFVIDKFPISRPNLTFSTLTVSNMSPEDSSIYLCSVAGGSYTEAFFGQGTRLTVV.

The chain's CDR3 is CASSQEGLAGSVNEQFF. The CDR3 DNA is TGCGCCAGCAGCCAAGAGGGACTAGCGGGGTCGGTGAATGAGCAGTTCTTC. J is TRBJ2-1 and V is TRBV4-1; 13 bases are shared with TRBD2. The CDR3 is 17 residues long. Trimming cost V 0 bases and J 7 bases; bases outside gene matches: 6. The germline V gene has CDR1 MGHRA and CDR2 YSYEKL.

The V call is TRBV27, the J call TRBJ2-6; TRBD1 agrees at 7 bases. The CDR3 has 16 residues. V shed 6 bases and J 2 bases; nucleotides not matched to a gene: 7. Per germline, CDR1 MNHEY and CDR2 SMNVEV (reference sequence). CDR3 nucleotide sequence: TGTGCCAGCAGAACAGGGGTGGGGACTGGGGCCAACGTCCTGACTTTC. It specifies CASRTGVGTGANVLTF.

The V gene is TRBV6-5, the J gene TRBJ2-5; 10 positions agree with TRBD2. Trimming took 6 bases from V and 1 from J; bases not matched to a gene: 5. Germline CDR1 reads MNHEY; CDR2 reads SVGAGI. This CDR3 is built from 15 residues. CDR3 region: CASSRLAGAQETQYF. The CDR3 DNA is TGTGCCAGCAGCCGTCTAGCGGGAGCCCAAGAGACCCAGTACTTC.

This clone occurred once. The rearrangement links TRBV19 to TRBJ1-5; 8 positions match TRBD1. V lost 5 bases and J lost 7; bases outside the gene matches: 4. Germline V lookup: CDR1 LNHDA, CDR2 SQIVND (reference sequence). The CDR3 is 13 residues long. The CDR3 reads CASSVTGDQPQHF. CDR3 bases: TGTGCCAGTAGTGTGACAGGGGACCAGCCCCAGCATTTT.

The CDR3, as DNA: TGCGCCAGCAGCTTGTCTAGCGGGGGGGCCTCGGAGCAGTACGTC. Its protein product is CASSLSSGGASEQYV. The rearrangement links TRBV5-1 to TRBJ2-7; 12 nucleotides align to TRBD2. The junction had 6 bases not matched to a gene; V was cut back by 1 base and J by 7 bases. The germline V gene has CDR1 SGHRS and CDR2 YFSETQ. The CDR3 runs 15 residues.

The DNA for the CDR3 is TGTGCCAGTAGTATAGTTGCGGGAGGTCCCTACGAGCAGTACTTC. Residues: CASSIVAGGPYEQYF. The chain links TRBV19 to TRBJ2-5, with 8 positions matching TRBD2. The DNA end is a closer match to TRBJ2-7, so the J assignment may be wrong. This CDR3 is built from 15 residues. Germline V gene sequence: CDR1 LNHDA, CDR2 SQIVND (reference sequence).

The chain carries TRBV29-1 and TRBJ2-1, with D possibly matching TRBD1 (5 bases). The CDR3 extends over 12 amino acids. The ends were cut back, 4 bases at V and 10 bases at J, with 14 bases in the middle. Per germline, CDR1 SQVTM and CDR2 ANQGSEA. This CDR3 reads CSVVGGAGEQFF. Here the CDR3 DNA reads TGCAGCGTTGTCGGCGGAGCAGGGGAGCAGTTCTTC.